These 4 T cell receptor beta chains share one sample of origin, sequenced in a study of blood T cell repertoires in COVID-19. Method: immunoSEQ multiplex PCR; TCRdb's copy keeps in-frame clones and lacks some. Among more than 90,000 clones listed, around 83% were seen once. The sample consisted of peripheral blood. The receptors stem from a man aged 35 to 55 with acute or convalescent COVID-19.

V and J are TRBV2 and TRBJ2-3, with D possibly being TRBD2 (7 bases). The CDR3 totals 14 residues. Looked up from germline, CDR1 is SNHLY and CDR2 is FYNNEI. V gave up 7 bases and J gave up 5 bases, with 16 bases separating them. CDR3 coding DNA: TGTGCCAGCAATCATCGGCGGGGGCGAGATACGCAGTATTTT. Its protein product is CASNHRRGRDTQYF. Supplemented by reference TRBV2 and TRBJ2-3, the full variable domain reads EPEVTQTPSHQVTQMGQEVILRCVPISNHLYFYWYRQILGQKVEFLVSFYNNEISEKSEIFDDQFSVERPDGSNFTLKIRSTKLEDSAMYFCASNHRRGRDTQYFGPGTRLTVL.

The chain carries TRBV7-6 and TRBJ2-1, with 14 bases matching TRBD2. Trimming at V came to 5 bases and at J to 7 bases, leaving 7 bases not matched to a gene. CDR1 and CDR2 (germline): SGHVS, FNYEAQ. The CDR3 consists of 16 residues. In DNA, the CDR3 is TGTGCCAGCAGCCCAAGACTAGCGGGAGGGCCAAATGAGCAGTTCTTC. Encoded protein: CASSPRLAGGPNEQFF.

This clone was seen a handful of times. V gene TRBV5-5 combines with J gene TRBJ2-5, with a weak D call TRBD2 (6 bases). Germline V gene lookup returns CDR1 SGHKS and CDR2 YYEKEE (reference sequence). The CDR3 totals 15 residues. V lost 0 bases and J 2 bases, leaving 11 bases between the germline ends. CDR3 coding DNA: TGTGCCAGCAGCTTGGGCGGGGCGCCTCAAGAGACCCAGTACTTC. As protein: CASSLGGAPQETQYF.

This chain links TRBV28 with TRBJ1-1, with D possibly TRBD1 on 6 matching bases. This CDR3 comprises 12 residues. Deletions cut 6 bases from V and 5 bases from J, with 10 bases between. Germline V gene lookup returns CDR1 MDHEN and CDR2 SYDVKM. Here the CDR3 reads CASRETGTEAFF. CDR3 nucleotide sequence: TGTGCCAGCAGGGAGACAGGAACTGAAGCTTTCTTT.